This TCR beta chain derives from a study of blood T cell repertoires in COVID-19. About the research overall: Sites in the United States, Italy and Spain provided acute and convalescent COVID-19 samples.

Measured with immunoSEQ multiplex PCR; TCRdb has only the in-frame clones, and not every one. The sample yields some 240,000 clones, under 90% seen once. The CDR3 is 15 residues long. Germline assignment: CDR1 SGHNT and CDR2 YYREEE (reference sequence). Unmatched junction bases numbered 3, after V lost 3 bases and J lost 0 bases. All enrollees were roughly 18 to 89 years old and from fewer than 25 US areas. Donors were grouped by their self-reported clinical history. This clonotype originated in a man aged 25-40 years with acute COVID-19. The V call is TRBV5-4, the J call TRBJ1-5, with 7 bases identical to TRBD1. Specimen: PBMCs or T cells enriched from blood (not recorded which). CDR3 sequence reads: CASSSGTDSNQPQHF. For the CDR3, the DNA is TGTGCCAGCAGCTCCGGGACAGATAGCAATCAGCCCCAGCATTTT.